These 27 T cell receptor beta chains originate from one sample sequenced in a study of T cells after yellow fever vaccination. One entry per CDR3 protein, called by TCRdb with MiXCR from the 5' RACE reads. The data contain under 55,000 distinct CDR3 sequences, about 6.6% of them singletons. The sample here was CD8+ T cells not binding an NS4B(214-222) dextramer, sorted from PBMCs, taken about 41 days after the first yellow fever vaccination. Receptors were obtained from a man between 18 and 29 years old who received the YFV17D yellow fever vaccine.

The table lists this clonotype with a few counts. In DNA, the CDR3 is TGTGCCACCAGTGATCGGATACAGGGGGTACAAGAGACCCAGTACTTC. This sequence encodes CATSDRIQGVQETQYF. The chain uses TRBV24-1 and TRBJ2-5, with 8 bases fitting TRBD1. V shed 3 bases and J 2 bases; nucleotides not matched to a gene: 7. CDR3 length: 16 residues. Per germline, CDR1 KGHDR and CDR2 SFDVKD.

This clonotype was observed at least ten times. The J gene is TRBJ2-1, the V gene TRBV6-2 or TRBV6-3; 10 nucleotides align to TRBD1. The junction had 6 bases not matched to a gene; V was cut back by 7 bases and J by 3 bases. The CDR3 contains 15 residues. The germline V gene has CDR1 MNHEY and CDR2 SVGEGT. This CDR3 is CASTRDRGGYNEQFF. The CDR3 region has the DNA TGTGCCAGCACTCGGGACAGGGGAGGCTACAATGAGCAGTTCTTC.

A few counts support this clonotype. The rearrangement uses TRBV6-1 and TRBJ2-3; 13 bases agree with TRBD2. From germline, CDR1 is MNHNS and CDR2 SASEGT. Losses at the gene ends were 6 bases for V and 0 bases for J; bases not matched to a gene: 12. There are 19 residues in the CDR3. CDR3 DNA: TGTGCCAGCAGCGCATCGACTAGCGGGGGGACCCTCAGCACAGATACGCAGTATTTT. Its protein is CASSASTSGGTLSTDTQYF.

This clonotype has a count of ten or more. The V gene is TRBV5-1, the J gene TRBJ2-7, with D unresolved. Trimming pared 0 bases from V and 3 bases from J, leaving 10 bases between. The germline CDR1 and CDR2 sequences are SGHRS and YFSETQ. The CDR3 contains 14 residues. CDR3 nucleotide sequence: TGCGCCAGCAGCTTGGGAAGTGGGGACTACGAGCAGTACTTC. Its translation is CASSLGSGDYEQYF.

At least ten counts were recorded for this clonotype. V gene TRBV10-3 combines with J gene TRBJ2-3, with D unresolved. Trimming removed 11 bases at V and 5 bases at J, with 23 bases between. There are 15 residues in the CDR3. CDR1 ENHRY and CDR2 SYGVKD come from the germline V gene. In nucleotides, the CDR3 is TGTGCCGCCATGCCAGGACCCGACCATAGAGATACGCAGTATTTT. Translating it yields CAAMPGPDHRDTQYF.

Only a few counts were recorded for this clonotype. This chain's CDR3 is CASSQEWVETQYF. Written as DNA, the CDR3 is TGCGCCAGCAGCCAAGAGTGGGTAGAGACCCAGTACTTC. This chain connects TRBV4-1 to TRBJ2-5; no definite D call. The CDR3 covers 13 residues. V was shortened by 0 bases and J by 4 bases, with 6 bases between the two germline ends. CDR1 is MGHRA, CDR2 YSYEKL, per germline.

This clonotype has just a few counts. The rearrangement joins TRBV9 to TRBJ2-1; 8 bases line up with TRBD2. Unmatched junction bases numbered 10, after V lost 2 bases and J lost 6 bases. From germline, CDR1 is SGDLS and CDR2 YYNGEE. The CDR3 spans 16 residues. CDR3 nucleotides: TGTGCCAGCAGCGTCCGATCGGGGGGGCTTGTCAATGAGCAGTTCTTC. Its translation is CASSVRSGGLVNEQFF.

This clonotype was seen more than once but under ten times. The chain recombines TRBV11-2 with TRBJ2-3, with D possibly matching TRBD2 (6 bases). V was clipped by 5 bases and J by 2 bases, with 32 bases between them. Germline V gene lookup returns CDR1 SGHAT and CDR2 FQNNGV. The CDR3 contains 21 residues. In nucleotides, the CDR3 is TGTGCCAGCAGCCTACATCCTATGTTCGGTAGCCCCCGCGGGGCCACAGATACGCAGTATTTT. Residues: CASSLHPMFGSPRGATDTQYF.

The sample holds many counts of this clonotype. This chain connects TRBV5-1 to TRBJ2-1, with D unresolved. Trimming pared 2 bases from V and 9 bases from J, leaving 18 bases between. CDR1 and CDR2 (germline): SGHRS, YFSETQ. CDR3 size: 15 residues. The CDR3 bases are TGCGCCAGCAGCTTTAGAAATGGGCAGTCGAGTGAGCAGTTCTTC. It is translated as CASSFRNGQSSEQFF.

This clonotype has ten or more counts. The chain uses TRBV5-6 and TRBJ2-7; a possible D gene is TRBD1 (6 bases). The CDR3 length is 14 residues. Trimming pared 0 bases from V and 2 bases from J, leaving 9 bases between. CDR1 is SGHDT, CDR2 YYEEEE, per germline. The CDR3 region is CASSLADSPYEQYV. CDR3 nucleotide sequence: TGTGCCAGCAGCTTGGCGGACAGCCCCTACGAGCAGTACGTC.

This clonotype was detected a few times. The V gene is TRBV6-5, the J gene TRBJ2-3; D gene ambiguous. The CDR3 is made up of 11 amino acids. The germline CDR1 and CDR2 sequences are MNHEY and SVGAGI. V was shortened by 5 bases and J by 7 bases, with 7 bases between the two germline ends. The CDR3 here is CASSLDYTQYF. DNA of the CDR3: TGTGCCAGCAGTCTCGACTATACGCAGTATTTT.

This clonotype occurred many times. V gene TRBV5-6 combines with J gene TRBJ2-1, with 9 positions matching TRBD2. CDR3 length: 14 amino acids. V was clipped by 7 bases and J by 2 bases; unmatched bases: 4. The germline CDR1 and CDR2 sequences are SGHDT and YYEEEE. CDR3 coding DNA: TGTGCCAGCCTCTCTAGCGGGGCCTACAATGAGCAGTTCTTC. It specifies CASLSSGAYNEQFF.

This clonotype was seen repeatedly, ten times or more. The rearrangement links TRBV4-1 to TRBJ2-7; TRBD1 is a possible D gene (5 bases). Trimming took 3 bases from V and 5 from J, leaving 14 bases between them. This CDR3 region has 14 residues. Germline V gene lookup returns CDR1 MGHRA and CDR2 YSYEKL. CDR3 nucleotide sequence: TGCGCCAGCAGCCACAGCCTTACAGGAGACGAGCAGTACGTC. This translates into CASSHSLTGDEQYV.

The gene calls are TRBV12-3 or TRBV12-4 and TRBJ2-1, with 11 bases aligning to TRBD2. V was clipped by 6 bases and J by 4 bases; unmatched bases: 8. The CDR3 has 16 amino acids. The DNA of the CDR3 is TGTGCCAGCAGCCAGAAACTAGCGGGGGATTACAATGAGCAGTTCTTC. This encodes CASSQKLAGDYNEQFF.

This clonotype was observed many times. The chain links TRBV18 to TRBJ2-3, with 10 bases identical to TRBD1. V lost 3 bases, J lost 4 bases, and 7 bases stayed unmatched. Germline values: CDR1 KGHSH, CDR2 LQKENI. The CDR3 has 16 residues. The CDR3 protein is CASSPLTGGVADTQYF. CDR3 sequence (DNA): TGTGCCAGCTCACCCCTGACAGGGGGCGTCGCAGATACGCAGTATTTT.

This clonotype was detected only a few times. This sequence joins TRBV6-2 or TRBV6-3 and TRBJ2-7, with D possibly TRBD1 on 6 matching bases. Looked up from germline, CDR1 is MNHEY and CDR2 is SVGEGT. This CDR3 is built from 12 residues. Trimming removed 5 bases from V and 3 bases from J, with 8 bases in between. The CDR3 DNA reads TGTGCCAGCAGTCGGGACATCTACGAGCAGTACTTC. Encoded protein: CASSRDIYEQYF.

In this sample, this clonotype turned up a few times. CDR3 loop: CASSLAPPGGDYNEQFF. CDR3 nucleotides: TGCGCCAGCAGCTTGGCCCCCCCCGGGGGCGATTACAATGAGCAGTTCTTC. The rearrangement links TRBV5-1 to TRBJ2-1, with D perhaps assigned TRBD1 or TRBD2 (6 bases each). Germline CDR1 is SGHRS and CDR2 is YFSETQ. Trimming cost V 0 bases and J 4 bases, with 17 bases left between them. This CDR3 contains 17 residues.

This clonotype was detected ten times or more. The chain joins TRBV20-1 to TRBJ2-1, with D unresolved. V lost 6 bases and J 8 bases, leaving 11 bases between the germline ends. The CDR3 has 11 amino acids. CDR1 DFQATT and CDR2 SNEGSKA come from the germline V gene (reference sequence). The CDR3 coding sequence is TGCAGTGCCGCAATTAGGCATGAGCAGTTCTTC. Translation gives CSAAIRHEQFF.

This clonotype occurred many times. The rearrangement links TRBV29-1 to TRBJ1-1, with no clear D. Between the trimmed V and J ends, which lost 6 bases and 0 bases, there was a span of 14 bases. The CDR3 sequence is 14 residues long. Looked up from germline, CDR1 is SQVTM and CDR2 is ANQGSEA. For the CDR3, the DNA is TGCAGCGTGGCCCCGCGGGGTCTGAACACTGAAGCTTTCTTT. Its translation: CSVAPRGLNTEAFF. Complete variable domain (other parts from reference TRBV29-1 and TRBJ1-1): SAVISQKPSRDICQRGTSLTIQCQVDSQVTMMFWYRQQPGQSLTLIATANQGSEATYESGFVIDKFPISRPNLTFSTLTVSNMSPEDSSIYLCSVAPRGLNTEAFFGQGTRLTVV.

This clonotype showed up many times. V usage is TRBV11-1 and J usage is TRBJ2-6, with TRBD1 matching 8 bases. This CDR3 comprises 18 residues. Trimming removed 8 bases from V and 0 bases from J; junction bases left unmatched: 12. Germline-derived CDR1 and CDR2 are SGHAT and FQDESV (reference sequence). This CDR3 reads CASPHGTGVPSGANVLTF. CDR3 nucleotides: TGTGCCAGCCCCCACGGGACAGGTGTCCCCTCTGGGGCCAACGTCCTGACTTTC.

The chain joins TRBV19 to TRBJ2-1, with 9 bases fitting TRBD2. CDR1 is LNHDA and CDR2 is SQIVND in the germline V gene (reference sequence). The junction had 3 bases not matched to a gene; V was cut back by 3 bases and J by 0 bases. This CDR3 is 16 amino acids long. CDR3 sequence reads: CASSIAGGSSYNEQFF. CDR3 bases: TGTGCCAGTAGTATTGCGGGGGGGAGCTCCTACAATGAGCAGTTCTTC. The complete variable domain, with remaining parts taken from reference TRBV19 and TRBJ2-1, reads DGGITQSPKYLFRKEGQNVTLSCEQNLNHDAMYWYRQDPGQGLRLIYYSQIVNDFQKGDIAEGYSVSREKKESFPLTVTSAQKNPTAFYLCASSIAGGSSYNEQFFGPGTRLTVL.

This clonotype was recorded once. This chain connects TRBV20-1 to TRBJ1-5; 8 bases map to TRBD1. The CDR3 is 15 amino acids. Germline CDR1 is DFQATT and CDR2 is SNEGSKA (reference sequence). The V and J ends lost 5 bases and 2 bases, in that order; junction bases with no gene match: 8. The CDR3 reads CSAHPGTGGNQPQHF. The CDR3 nucleotides read TGCAGTGCTCACCCCGGGACAGGCGGCAATCAGCCCCAGCATTTT.

V is TRBV5-1 and J is TRBJ2-1; D is ambiguous. The germline V and J ends were trimmed by 2 bases and 8 bases, with 5 bases remaining between them. Germline values: CDR1 SGHRS, CDR2 YFSETQ. The CDR3 runs 11 residues. The CDR3 DNA sequence: TGCGCCAGCAGCTTTAGAGATGAGCAGTTCTTC. Translation gives CASSFRDEQFF.

This clonotype was seen more than once but under ten times. The chain couples TRBV12-3 or TRBV12-4 to TRBJ1-1; D possibly corresponds to TRBD1 (5 bases). V was cut by 6 bases and J by 8 bases, with 16 bases left in between. The CDR3 sequence is 13 residues long. The CDR3: CASSQELYREAFF. Here the CDR3 DNA reads TGTGCCAGCAGCCAAGAATTATACAGGGAAGCTTTCTTT.

On this clonotype itself: A much more abundant neighbour one base away suggests this may be a read error. This chain joins TRBV6-2 or TRBV6-3 and TRBJ2-7; 10 bases agree with TRBD2. There are 15 residues in the CDR3. CDR1 and CDR2 (germline): MNHEY, SVGEGT. After removal of 2 bases from V and 8 bases from J, the junction contained 9 bases not matched to a gene. The CDR3 loop is CASSYMRTSGYKQYF. CDR3 DNA sequence: TGTGCCAGCAGTTACATGAGGACTAGCGGTTACAAGCAGTACTTC.

At least ten counts were recorded for this clonotype. The chain recombines TRBV7-2 with TRBJ1-4; maybe TRBD1 (5 bases). The CDR3 runs 15 residues. Germline CDR1 is SGHTA and CDR2 is FQGNSA. Between the trimmed V and J ends, which lost 6 bases and 8 bases, there was a span of 19 bases. In DNA form, the CDR3 reads TGTGCCAGCAGTTCCCCGGGACTTTTCAGGGAAAAACTGTTTTTT. Translation gives CASSSPGLFREKLFF.

CDR3 loop: CASTQGAGQDTQYF. CDR3 DNA sequence: TGTGCCAGCACCCAAGGGGCGGGACAAGATACGCAGTATTTT. The chain recombines TRBV7-9 with TRBJ2-3; the D gene could be TRBD1 or TRBD2 (6 bases each). CDR1 and CDR2 from the germline V gene are SEHNR and FQNEAQ (reference sequence). This CDR3 contains 14 residues. The germline V and J ends were trimmed by 7 bases and 5 bases, with 16 bases remaining between them. Looking up the rest from reference TRBV7-9 and TRBJ2-3 gives the full variable domain: DTGVSQNPRHKITKRGQNVTFRCDPISEHNRLYWYRQTLGQGPEFLTYFQNEAQLEKSRLLSDRFSAERPKGSFSTLEIQRTEQGDSAMYLCASTQGAGQDTQYFGPGTRLTVL.